The T cell receptor (beta chain) described here comes from a study of cytomegalovirus exposure and HLA in healthy donors. Note on this clone: As yet, its antigen is unknown.

The CDR3 has 14 residues. Looked up from germline, CDR1 is LNHDA and CDR2 is SQIVND (reference sequence). Trimming stripped 3 bases from V and 5 bases from J, with 13 bases between. PCR involved 60 Vbeta and 13 Jbeta primers. Source study methods: An analysis that came later counted 70 million to 100 million unique TCR beta chains, around 10 million shared. Profiled with immunoSEQ multiplex PCR; TCRdb holds only in-frame clones, not every one. V, J and clone size are taken as reported in that table, and D and trimming were inferred from the DNA itself. Here the sample spans some 170,000 clones, about three quarters being singletons. General observations from the study: As a later analysis showed, a missense DCLRE1C variant was linked to trimming of TCR beta V- and J-genes. An assumption of roughly uniform sequencing depth across donors underlay the presence/absence analyses.

Sequenced sample: PBMCs. V gene TRBV19 combines with J gene TRBJ1-1, with D possibly being TRBD1 (5 bases). This TCR was recovered from a man aged 18 to 30 in good health and CMV-seropositive. The CDR3 bases are TGTGCCAGTAGTATTTTCGGGACTCAGACTGAAGCTTTCTTT. Translation: CASSIFGTQTEAFF.